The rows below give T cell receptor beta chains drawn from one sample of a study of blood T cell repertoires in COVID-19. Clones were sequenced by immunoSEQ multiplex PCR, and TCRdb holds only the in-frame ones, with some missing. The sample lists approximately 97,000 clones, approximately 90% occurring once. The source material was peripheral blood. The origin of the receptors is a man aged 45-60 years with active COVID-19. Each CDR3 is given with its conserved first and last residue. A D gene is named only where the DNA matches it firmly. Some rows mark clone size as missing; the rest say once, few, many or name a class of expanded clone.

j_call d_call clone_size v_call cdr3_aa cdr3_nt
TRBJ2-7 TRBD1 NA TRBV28 CASTAGGASYEQYF TGTGCCAGCACGGCAGGGGGCGCCTCCTACGAGCAGTACTTC
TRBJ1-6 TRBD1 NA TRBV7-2 CASSKQAGTGQLALHF TGTGCCAGCAGCAAGCAGGCGGGGACAGGGCAATTGGCCCTCCACTTT
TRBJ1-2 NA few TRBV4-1 CASSRLGASDYGYTF TGCGCCAGCAGCCGTCTGGGGGCCTCCGACTATGGCTACACCTTC
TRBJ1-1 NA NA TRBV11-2 CASSLDPGGRSEAFF TGTGCCAGCAGCTTAGATCCGGGGGGGCGGTCTGAAGCTTTCTTT
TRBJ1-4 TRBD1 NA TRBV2 CASRGTAANEKLFF TGTGCCAGCAGAGGGACAGCCGCTAATGAAAAACTGTTTTTT
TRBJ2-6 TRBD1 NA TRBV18 CASSPQGVALTGANVLTF TGTGCCAGCTCACCCCAGGGGGTTGCGCTGACGGGGGCCAACGTCCTGACTTTC
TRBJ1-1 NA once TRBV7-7 CASSLEWGGLNTEAFF TGTGCTAGCAGCTTAGAGTGGGGGGGCCTGAACACTGAAGCTTTCTTT
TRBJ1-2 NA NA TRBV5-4 CASSSARAGDAYGYTF TGTGCCAGCAGCTCCGCTCGAGCAGGGGATGCCTATGGCTACACCTTC
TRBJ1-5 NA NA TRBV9 CASSVGAGGSNQPQHF TGTGCCAGCAGCGTAGGGGCTGGGGGGAGCAATCAGCCCCAGCATTTT
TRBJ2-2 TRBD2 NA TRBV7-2 CASSFGGAARELFF TGTGCCAGCAGCTTCGGGGGGGCCGCCCGGGAGCTGTTTTTT
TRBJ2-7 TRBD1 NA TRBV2 CASRGQGYEQYF TGTGCCAGCAGGGGACAGGGGTACGAGCAGTACTTC
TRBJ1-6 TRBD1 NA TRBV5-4 CASSWTGSNSPLHF TGTGCCAGCAGCTGGACAGGGTCCAATTCACCCCTCCACTTT
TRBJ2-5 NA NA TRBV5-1 CASSLTEETQYF TGCGCCAGCAGCTTAACAGAAGAGACCCAGTACTTC
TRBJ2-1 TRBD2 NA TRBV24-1 CATSESGLAGSYNEQFF TGTGCCACCAGTGAGTCGGGACTAGCGGGGTCCTACAATGAGCAGTTCTTC
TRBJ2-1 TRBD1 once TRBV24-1 CATSDPGQGADNEQFF TGTGCCACCAGTGACCCGGGACAGGGGGCAGACAATGAGCAGTTCTTC
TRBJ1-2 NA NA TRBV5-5 CASSPARNYGYTF TGTGCCAGCAGCCCCGCGAGGAACTATGGCTACACCTTC
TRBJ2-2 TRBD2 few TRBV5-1 CASSFERGQLTGELFF TGCGCCAGCAGCTTCGAGCGGGGGCAACTTACCGGGGAGCTGTTTTTT
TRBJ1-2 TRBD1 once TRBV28 CASSPPMYRGGGGYTF TGTGCCAGCAGTCCTCCCATGTACAGGGGCGGGGGGGGCTACACCTTC
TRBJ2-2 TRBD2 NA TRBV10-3 CAINAGTSGGINTGELFF TGTGCCATCAACGCCGGGACTAGCGGGGGGATTAACACCGGGGAGCTGTTTTTT
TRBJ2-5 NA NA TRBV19 CASSIPPRETQYF TGTGCCAGTAGTATACCCCCTCGGGAGACCCAGTACTTC
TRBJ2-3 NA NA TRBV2 CASSLRDTQYF TGTGCCAGCAGCCTCAGGGATACGCAGTATTTT
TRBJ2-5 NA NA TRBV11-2 CASSFTGRETQYF TGTGCCAGCAGCTTCACGGGGAGAGAGACCCAGTACTTC
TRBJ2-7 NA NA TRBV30 CAWRGVYEQYF TGTGCCTGGAGAGGAGTTTACGAGCAGTACTTC
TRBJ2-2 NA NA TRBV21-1 CASNDPRGLFTGELFF TGTGCCAGCAACGATCCCAGGGGTTTGTTTACCGGGGAGCTGTTTTTT
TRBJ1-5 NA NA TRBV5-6 CASSQFDRSNQPQHF TGTGCCAGCAGCCAATTTGACAGGTCCAATCAGCCCCAGCATTTT
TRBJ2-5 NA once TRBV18 CASSPRTELRETQYF TGTGCCAGCTCACCCCGGACAGAGCTCCGAGAGACCCAGTACTTC
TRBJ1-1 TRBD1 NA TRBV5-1 CASSMTGQGNTEAFF TGCGCCAGCAGTATGACGGGACAGGGGAACACTGAAGCTTTCTTT
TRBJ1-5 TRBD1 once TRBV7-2 CASSTTGVNNQPQHF TGTGCCAGCAGCACGACAGGGGTCAACAATCAGCCCCAGCATTTT
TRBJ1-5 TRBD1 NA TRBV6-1 CASSDFPGQGYNQPQHF TGTGCCAGCAGTGACTTCCCGGGACAGGGGTATAATCAGCCCCAGCATTTT
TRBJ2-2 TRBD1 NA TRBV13 CASSLGTGVTGELFF TGTGCCAGCAGCTTAGGGACAGGGGTGACCGGGGAGCTGTTTTTT
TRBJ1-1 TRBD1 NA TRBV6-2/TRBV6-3 CASSYSFDRGAFF TGTGCCAGCAGTTACTCCTTCGACAGGGGAGCTTTCTTT
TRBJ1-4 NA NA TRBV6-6 CASSLTSEGHEKLFF TGTGCCAGCAGCCTGACGAGTGAGGGTCATGAAAAACTGTTTTTT
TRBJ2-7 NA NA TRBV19 CASSRQFPSYEQYF TGTGCCAGTAGTCGACAGTTCCCCTCCTACGAGCAGTACTTC
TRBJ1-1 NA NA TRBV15 CATSSQGFFSDTEAFF TGTGCCACGTCATCCCAGGGGTTTTTTTCTGACACTGAAGCTTTCTTT
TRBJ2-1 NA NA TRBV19 CASSIQGPYNEQFF TGTGCCAGTAGTATACAGGGGCCCTACAATGAGCAGTTCTTC